This passage covers 16 T cell receptor beta chains from one sample sequenced in a study of molecular identifiers for immune sequencing clone quantification (dated by TCRdb to 2017 to 2018). The method behind the library was PCR. Sequencing relied on an Illumina HiSeq 4000. The public reads were reanalyzed by TCRdb: fastp trimming at Q25, MiXCR alignment, in-frame beta chains only. A single entry per CDR3 protein holds the most common genes and DNA from its merged rows. In this sample the table shows under 650,000 distinct CDR3 sequences, about 20% of which occur a single time. The ten largest clones add up to 0.85% of the sample. The specimen sequenced was naive CD8+ T cells from blood, with Jurkat cell RNA spiked in. The cell subset or site label for this specimen denotes: FACS-sorted CD8+CD4-CCR7+CD45RA+ naive T cells. All receptors derive from a human donor in good health. Some libraries in this study had Jurkat cell RNA spiked in.

This clonotype was seen only a few times. This sequence joins TRBV27 and TRBJ1-5; D remains ambiguous. Germline loops: CDR1 MNHEY, CDR2 SMNVEV (reference sequence). V lost 3 bases to trimming and J lost 7 bases, with 16 bases between them. This CDR3 is 15 amino acids long. DNA for the CDR3: TGTGCCAGCAGTTTTAGTCTAGGGATCGGGCAGCCCCAGCATTTT. It yields the protein CASSFSLGIGQPQHF.

The sample holds many counts of this clonotype. The chain joins TRBV30 to TRBJ2-7; D not certain. The CDR3 consists of 12 residues. The germline V gene encodes CDR1 GTSNPN and CDR2 SVGIG (reference sequence). V was cut by 2 bases and J by 3 bases, with 8 bases left in between. Written as DNA, the CDR3 is TGTGCCTGGAGTCATAACAGCTACGAGCAGTACTTC. As protein: CAWSHNSYEQYF.

This clonotype showed up many times. V gene TRBV4-3 combines with J gene TRBJ1-2; 8 bases align to TRBD1. Germline V gene lookup returns CDR1 LGHNA and CDR2 YSLEER. Germline trimming cut 2 bases from V and 4 bases from J; bases unmatched to any gene: 3. CDR3 length: 14 residues. In DNA form, the CDR3 reads TGCGCCAGCAGCCAATCGGACAGGGCCTATGGCTACACCTTC. Its translation is CASSQSDRAYGYTF.

Many counts were recorded for this clonotype. This sequence joins TRBV20-1 and TRBJ2-3; 14 bases map to TRBD2. This CDR3 is 16 amino acids long. The germline gives CDR1 DFQATT, CDR2 SNEGSKA (reference sequence). V shed 2 bases and J 3 bases; nucleotides not matched to a gene: 4. In nucleotides, the CDR3 is TGCAGTGCTAGACGACTAGCGGGGGGGCCTACAGATACGCAGTATTTT. Protein product: CSARRLAGGPTDTQYF.

This clonotype was recorded many times. The chain has TRBV27 and TRBJ2-1, with 10 positions matching TRBD2. The CDR3 totals 15 residues. With V trimmed by 6 bases and J by 2 bases, 4 bases remained unmatched. Germline CDR1 MNHEY, CDR2 SMNVEV (reference sequence). The CDR3 sequence is CASSLSGGAYNEQFF. The CDR3 coding sequence is TGTGCCAGCAGCCTCAGCGGGGGGGCCTACAATGAGCAGTTCTTC.

Remarks on this clonotype: A much larger clone differs by one base, so this may be a read error. This chain joins TRBV2 and TRBJ1-5; a weak D match, TRBD1 (5 bases). V dropped 10 bases and J dropped 1 base, with 17 bases sitting between them. The V gene's germline CDR1 is SNHLY and CDR2 FYNNEI. This CDR3 spans 15 amino acids. CDR3 in amino acids: CATSRWGTSNQPQHF. The CDR3 DNA is TGTGCCACGAGCCGGTGGGGCACCAGCAATCAGCCCCAGCATTTT.

This clonotype came up once. A much larger clonotype is one base distant, so this may be a read error. The rearrangement uses TRBV7-6 and TRBJ1-3; TRBD1 might be the D (5 bases). CDR3 length: 15 residues. The germline V gene has CDR1 SGHVS and CDR2 FNYEAQ. CDR3: CASSLADSSGDTIYF. The DNA for the CDR3 is TGTGCCAGCAGCCTAGCAGACAGCTCTGGAGACACCATATATTTT.

This clonotype has ten or more counts. V gene TRBV7-9 combines with J gene TRBJ2-3; 7 nucleotides match TRBD2. Per the germline V gene, CDR1 is SEHNR and CDR2 is FQNEAQ (reference sequence). The CDR3 runs 15 residues. V lost 7 bases to trimming and J lost 3 bases; unmatched junction nucleotides: 10. CDR3 amino acids: CASISTSHSTDTQYF. The CDR3 DNA reads as TGTGCCAGCATCTCGACTAGCCACTCTACAGATACGCAGTATTTT.

This clonotype showed up just once. A clone one base away is much larger, so this may be a read error. V gene TRBV7-8 combines with J gene TRBJ1-1; D is perhaps TRBD1 (6 bases). V shed 1 base and J shed 6 bases, with 18 bases lying between them. The CDR3 totals 16 residues. CDR1 is SGHVS, CDR2 FQNEAQ, per germline. The CDR3 sequence is CASSLVVGGWKAEAFF. DNA for the CDR3: TGTGCCAGCAGCTTAGTGGTCGGGGGCTGGAAAGCTGAAGCTTTCTTT.

This clonotype occurred many times. The rearrangement uses TRBV7-9 and TRBJ2-7; D is possibly TRBD1 or TRBD2 (5 bases each). The CDR3 consists of 15 residues. Trimming cost V 3 bases and J 3 bases, with 15 bases left between them. Germline V lookup: CDR1 SEHNR, CDR2 FQNEAQ (reference sequence). DNA for the CDR3: TGTGCCAGCAGCTTGGGTTTCGAGGGGAACTACGAGCAGTACTTC. It codes for CASSLGFEGNYEQYF.

V usage is TRBV7-9 and J usage is TRBJ2-2, with TRBD2 as a possible D gene (6 bases). The CDR3 covers 17 residues. Germline V gene sequence: CDR1 SEHNR, CDR2 FQNEAQ (reference sequence). V lost 7 bases to trimming and J lost 4 bases, with 22 bases between them. The CDR3 sequence is CASTRIPPVGSTGELFF. The CDR3 DNA sequence: TGTGCCAGCACCCGAATTCCCCCGGTCGGGAGCACCGGGGAGCTGTTTTTT. The entire variable domain, with the rest obtained from reference TRBV7-9 and TRBJ2-2, is as follows: DTGVSQNPRHKITKRGQNVTFRCDPISEHNRLYWYRQTLGQGPEFLTYFQNEAQLEKSRLLSDRFSAERPKGSFSTLEIQRTEQGDSAMYLCASTRIPPVGSTGELFFGEGSRLTVL.

This clonotype occurred many times. This chain joins TRBV29-1 and TRBJ2-5, with 7 bases identical to TRBD1. With 1 base clipped from V and 3 bases from J, the junction kept 17 bases outside the gene matches. The CDR3 totals 18 residues. Per the germline V gene, CDR1 is SQVTM and CDR2 is ANQGSEA. The CDR3 sequence: CSVEALGKRTGIKETQYF. In nucleotides, the CDR3 is TGCAGCGTTGAAGCCCTCGGGAAACGGACAGGAATAAAAGAGACCCAGTACTTC.

This chain connects TRBV6-6 to TRBJ2-7; a possible D gene is TRBD1 (6 bases). Deletions cut 0 bases from V and 2 bases from J, with 14 bases between. The CDR3 spans 16 residues. Germline CDR1 is MNHNY and CDR2 is SVGAGI (reference sequence). The CDR3 protein is CASSYSSGTLAYEQYF. CDR3 sequence (DNA): TGTGCCAGCAGTTACTCCTCCGGGACACTTGCCTACGAGCAGTACTTC.

This clonotype was picked up a small number of times. This chain links TRBV19 with TRBJ2-7; maybe TRBD1 (6 bases). V lost 5 bases, J lost 4 bases, and 15 bases lay in between. Germline V CDR1 and CDR2: LNHDA, SQIVND (reference sequence). CDR3 length: 14 residues. CDR3 DNA sequence: TGTGCCAGTAGTCTACCGGGACACTTATACGAGCAGTACTTC. As protein: CASSLPGHLYEQYF.

In its sample, this clonotype was seen many times. This chain uses TRBV6-2 or TRBV6-3 with TRBJ1-1, with 7 bases matching TRBD1. The trim removed 6 bases at V and 4 bases at J, leaving 5 bases unmatched. This CDR3 spans 13 amino acids. The germline gives CDR1 MNHEY, CDR2 SVGEGT. CDR3 protein: CASRTTGSTEAFF. CDR3 DNA sequence: TGTGCCAGCAGAACGACAGGGAGCACTGAAGCTTTCTTT.

With respect to this clonotype: A read error is possible here, since a much larger clone lies one base away. The chain recombines TRBV12-3 or TRBV12-4 with TRBJ2-5; tentatively, D is TRBD2 (6 bases). V dropped 4 bases and J dropped 2 bases, with 11 bases sitting between them. CDR3 size: 14 residues. This CDR3 reads CASSSVAGQETQYF. The CDR3 nucleotides read TGTGCCAGCAGTTCAGTGGCGGGGCAAGAGACCCAGTACTTC.